This T cell receptor (beta chain) was sequenced for a study of immune evolution from preneoplasia to lung adenocarcinoma. The wider study: HLA loss of heterozygosity: 6% to 7.5% AIS, about 15% MIA, around 33% ADC, none AAH.

The germline V and J ends were trimmed by 0 bases and 7 bases, with 9 bases remaining between them. This CDR3 spans 13 amino acids. Germline V CDR1 and CDR2: SEHNR, FQNEAQ (reference sequence). Libraries were prepared by immunoSEQ multiplex PCR; TCRdb keeps only in-frame clonotypes and omits some of them. The sample consists of about 3,700 clones, 65% to 90% of them appearing once. This clone was seen a single time. The receptor was derived from a person aged 45 to 59 with lung adenocarcinoma. The sequenced sample consisted of FFPE invasive lung adenocarcinoma tissue. The chain carries TRBV7-9 and TRBJ1-1; no clear D gene. The CDR3 loop is CASSLAPGVEAFF. Written as DNA, the CDR3 is TGTGCCAGCAGCTTAGCGCCGGGTGTTGAAGCTTTCTTT.